The clone carrying this TCR beta chain was detected only a few times. What it binds is not known. These data come from a study of post-analysis software for immune sequencing data. Prepared libraries of TCR beta cDNA carried unique molecular identifiers. Between 1 and 10 million T cells gave rise to 500,000 to 650,000 cDNA molecules. MiXCR, run by TCRdb on the PCR reads, gives a single entry per CDR3 protein. The sample includes roughly 570,000 distinct CDR3 sequences, around a third of them seen just once. Study observations and caveats: Samples sharing a preparation batch grouped tightly together when assessed by F measure.

Sequencing was performed on blood. This clonotype was sampled from a girl under 18 with multiple sclerosis.

The CDR3 DNA follows: TGTGCCAGCCGTCCCGGGGAGACCCAGTACTTC. As protein: CASRPGETQYF. V gene TRBV6-5 combines with J gene TRBJ2-5; D gene unclear. The CDR3 contains 11 residues. The germline gives CDR1 MNHEY, CDR2 SVGAGI. Between the trimmed V and J ends, which lost 8 bases and 5 bases, there was a span of 9 bases.